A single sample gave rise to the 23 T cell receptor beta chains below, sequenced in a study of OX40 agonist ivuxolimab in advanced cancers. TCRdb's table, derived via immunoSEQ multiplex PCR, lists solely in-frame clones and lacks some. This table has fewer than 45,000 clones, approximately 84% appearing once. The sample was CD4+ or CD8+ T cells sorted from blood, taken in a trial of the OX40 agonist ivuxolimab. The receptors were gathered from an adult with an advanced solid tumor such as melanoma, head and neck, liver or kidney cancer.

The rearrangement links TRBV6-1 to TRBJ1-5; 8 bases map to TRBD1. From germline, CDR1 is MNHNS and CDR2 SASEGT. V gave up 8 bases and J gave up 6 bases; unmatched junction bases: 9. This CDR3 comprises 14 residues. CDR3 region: CASWRTGQGQPQHF. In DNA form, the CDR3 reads TGTGCCAGCTGGAGGACAGGGCAAGGTCAGCCCCAGCATTTT.

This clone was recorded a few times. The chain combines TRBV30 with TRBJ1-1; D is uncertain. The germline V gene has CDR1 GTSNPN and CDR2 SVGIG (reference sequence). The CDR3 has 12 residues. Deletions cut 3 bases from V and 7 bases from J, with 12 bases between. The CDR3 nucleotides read TGTGCCTGGAGCTGGGATACCAATGAAGCTTTCTTT. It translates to CAWSWDTNEAFF.

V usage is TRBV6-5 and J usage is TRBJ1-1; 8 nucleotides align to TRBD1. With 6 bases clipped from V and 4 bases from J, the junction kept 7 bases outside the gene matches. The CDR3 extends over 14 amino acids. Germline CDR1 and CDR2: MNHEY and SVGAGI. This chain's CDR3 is CASSLQGGSTEAFF. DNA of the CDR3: TGTGCCAGCAGCCTACAGGGGGGATCCACTGAAGCTTTCTTT.

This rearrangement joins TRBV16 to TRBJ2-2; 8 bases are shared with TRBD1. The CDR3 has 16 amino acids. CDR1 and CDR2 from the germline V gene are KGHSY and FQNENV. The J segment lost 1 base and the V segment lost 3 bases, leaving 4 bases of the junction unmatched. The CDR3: CASSHLGTGNTGELFF. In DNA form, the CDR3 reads TGTGCCAGCAGCCACCTCGGGACAGGGAACACCGGGGAGCTGTTTTTT.

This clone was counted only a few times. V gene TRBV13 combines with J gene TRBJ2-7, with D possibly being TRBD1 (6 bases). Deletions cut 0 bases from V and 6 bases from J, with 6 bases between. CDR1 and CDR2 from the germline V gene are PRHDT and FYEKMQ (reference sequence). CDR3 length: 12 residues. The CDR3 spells CASSLGRGEQYF. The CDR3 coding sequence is TGTGCCAGCAGCTTAGGCAGGGGCGAGCAGTACTTC. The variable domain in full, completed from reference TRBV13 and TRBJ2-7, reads AAGVIQSPRHLIKEKRETATLKCYPIPRHDTVYWYQQGPGQDPQFLISFYEKMQSDKGSIPDRFSAQQFSDYHSELNMSSLELGDSALYFCASSLGRGEQYFGPGTRLTVT.

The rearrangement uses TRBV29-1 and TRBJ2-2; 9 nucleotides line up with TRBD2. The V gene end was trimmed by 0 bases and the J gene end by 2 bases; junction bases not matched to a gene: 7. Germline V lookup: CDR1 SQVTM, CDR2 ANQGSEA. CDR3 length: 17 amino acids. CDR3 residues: CSVEDPWLAGNTGELFF. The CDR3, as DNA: TGCAGCGTTGAAGACCCTTGGCTAGCGGGAAACACCGGGGAGCTGTTTTTT.

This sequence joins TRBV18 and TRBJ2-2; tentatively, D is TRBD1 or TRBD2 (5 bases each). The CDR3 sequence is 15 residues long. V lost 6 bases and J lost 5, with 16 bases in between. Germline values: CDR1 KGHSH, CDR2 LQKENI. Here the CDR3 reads CASSPRDDGTGELFF. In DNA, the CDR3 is TGTGCCAGCTCCCCCCGGGACGACGGGACCGGGGAGCTGTTTTTT.

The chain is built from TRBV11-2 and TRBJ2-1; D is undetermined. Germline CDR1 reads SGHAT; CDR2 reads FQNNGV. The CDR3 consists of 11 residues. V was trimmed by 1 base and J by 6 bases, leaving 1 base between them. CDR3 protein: CASSLANEQFF. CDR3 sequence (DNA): TGTGCCAGCAGCTTAGCCAATGAGCAGTTCTTC.

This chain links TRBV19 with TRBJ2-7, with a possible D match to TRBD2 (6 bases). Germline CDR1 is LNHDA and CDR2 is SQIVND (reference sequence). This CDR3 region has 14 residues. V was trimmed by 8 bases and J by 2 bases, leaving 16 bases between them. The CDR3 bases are TGTGCCAGTGGGCGCTCGGGAGATACCTACGAGCAGTACTTC. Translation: CASGRSGDTYEQYF.

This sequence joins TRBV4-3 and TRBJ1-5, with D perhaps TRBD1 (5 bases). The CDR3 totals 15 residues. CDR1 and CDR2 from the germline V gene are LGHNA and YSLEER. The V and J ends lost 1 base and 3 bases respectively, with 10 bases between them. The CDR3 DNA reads TGCGCCAGCAGCCAAGTTCTTGGGACCAATCAGCCCCAGCATTTT. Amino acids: CASSQVLGTNQPQHF.

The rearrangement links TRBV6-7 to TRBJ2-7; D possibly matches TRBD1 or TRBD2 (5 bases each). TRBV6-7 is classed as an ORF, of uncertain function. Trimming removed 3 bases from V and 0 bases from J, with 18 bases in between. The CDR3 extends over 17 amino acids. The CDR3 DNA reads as TGTGCCAGCAGTTATTGCGCAGGGAGTGACGTCTCCTACGAGCAGTACTTC. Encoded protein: CASSYCAGSDVSYEQYF.

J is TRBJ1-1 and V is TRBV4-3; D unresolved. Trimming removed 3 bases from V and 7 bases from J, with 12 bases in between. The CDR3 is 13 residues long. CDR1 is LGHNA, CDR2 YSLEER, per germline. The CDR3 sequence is CASSHRWAGEAFF. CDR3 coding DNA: TGCGCCAGCAGCCACCGGTGGGCGGGTGAAGCTTTCTTT.

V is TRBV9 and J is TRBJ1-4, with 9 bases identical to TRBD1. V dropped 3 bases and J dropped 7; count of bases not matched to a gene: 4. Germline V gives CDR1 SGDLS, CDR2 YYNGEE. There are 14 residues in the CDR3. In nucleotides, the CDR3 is TGTGCCAGCAGCGGGACAGGGGAAGGTGAAAAACTGTTTTTT. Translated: CASSGTGEGEKLFF.

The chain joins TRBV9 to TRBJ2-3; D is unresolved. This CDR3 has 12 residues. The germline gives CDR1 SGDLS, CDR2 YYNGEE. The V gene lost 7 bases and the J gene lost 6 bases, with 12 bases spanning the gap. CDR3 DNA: TGTGCCAGCGCCAGAGGTGTGGATACGCAGTATTTT. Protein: CASARGVDTQYF.

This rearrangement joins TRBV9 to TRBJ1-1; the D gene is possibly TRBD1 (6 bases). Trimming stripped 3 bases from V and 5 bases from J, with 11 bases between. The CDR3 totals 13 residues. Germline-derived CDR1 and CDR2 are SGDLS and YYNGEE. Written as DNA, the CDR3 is TGTGCCAGCAGCGCACAGGGTTGGACTGAAGCTTTCTTT. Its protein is CASSAQGWTEAFF.

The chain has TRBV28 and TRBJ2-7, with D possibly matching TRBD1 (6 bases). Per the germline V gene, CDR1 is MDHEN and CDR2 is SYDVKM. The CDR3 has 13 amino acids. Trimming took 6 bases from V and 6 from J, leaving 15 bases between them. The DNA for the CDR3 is TGTGCCAGCAGGACAGGCCCCCCTGGCGAGCAGTACTTC. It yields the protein CASRTGPPGEQYF.

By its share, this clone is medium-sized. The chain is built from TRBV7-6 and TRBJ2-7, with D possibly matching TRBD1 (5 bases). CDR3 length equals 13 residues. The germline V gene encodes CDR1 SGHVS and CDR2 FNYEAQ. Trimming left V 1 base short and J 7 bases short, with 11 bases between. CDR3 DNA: TGTGCCAGCAGCTTAGAAGGGGCCGGGGAGCAGTACTTC. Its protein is CASSLEGAGEQYF.

Written as DNA, the CDR3 is TGTGCCAGCAGTTACTCGAAGAAGAAAAACATTCAGTACTTC. Translating it yields CASSYSKKKNIQYF. The chain links TRBV6-5 to TRBJ2-4; unclear D gene. The ends were cut back, 0 bases at V and 4 bases at J, with 7 bases in the middle. This CDR3 contains 14 residues. CDR1 MNHEY and CDR2 SVGAGI come from the germline V gene.

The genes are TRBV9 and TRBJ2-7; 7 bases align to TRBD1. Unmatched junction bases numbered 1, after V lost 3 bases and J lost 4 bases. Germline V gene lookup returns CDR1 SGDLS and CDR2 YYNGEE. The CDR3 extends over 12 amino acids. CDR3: CASSGQGYEQYF. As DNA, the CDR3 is TGTGCCAGCAGCGGACAGGGTTACGAGCAGTACTTC.

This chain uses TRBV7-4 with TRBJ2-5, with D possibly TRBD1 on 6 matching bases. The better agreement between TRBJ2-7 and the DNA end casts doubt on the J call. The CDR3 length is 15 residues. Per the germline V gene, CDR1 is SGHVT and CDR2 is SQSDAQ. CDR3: CASSPRGSRSYEQYF. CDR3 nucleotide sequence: TGTGCCAGCAGCCCCAGGGGCAGTCGCTCCTACGAGCAGTACTTC.

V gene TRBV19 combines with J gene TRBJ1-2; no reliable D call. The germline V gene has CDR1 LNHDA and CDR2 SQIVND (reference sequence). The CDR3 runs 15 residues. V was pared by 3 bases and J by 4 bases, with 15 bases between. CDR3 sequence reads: CASSMGPGSPYGYTF. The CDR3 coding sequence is TGTGCCAGTAGTATGGGTCCGGGTTCGCCCTATGGCTACACCTTC.

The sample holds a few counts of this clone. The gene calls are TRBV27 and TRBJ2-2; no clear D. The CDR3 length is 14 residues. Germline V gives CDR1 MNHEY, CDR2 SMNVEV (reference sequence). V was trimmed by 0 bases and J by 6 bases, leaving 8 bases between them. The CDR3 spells CASSLSIGSGELFF. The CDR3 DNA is TGTGCCAGCAGTTTATCGATAGGGTCCGGGGAGCTGTTTTTT.

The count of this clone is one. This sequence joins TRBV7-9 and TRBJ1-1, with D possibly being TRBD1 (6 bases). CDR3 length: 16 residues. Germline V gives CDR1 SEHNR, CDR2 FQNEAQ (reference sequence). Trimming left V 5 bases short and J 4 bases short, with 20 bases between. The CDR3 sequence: CASSPLGGLGVTEAFF. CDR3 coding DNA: TGTGCCAGCAGCCCACTAGGGGGGCTGGGGGTCACTGAAGCTTTCTTT.